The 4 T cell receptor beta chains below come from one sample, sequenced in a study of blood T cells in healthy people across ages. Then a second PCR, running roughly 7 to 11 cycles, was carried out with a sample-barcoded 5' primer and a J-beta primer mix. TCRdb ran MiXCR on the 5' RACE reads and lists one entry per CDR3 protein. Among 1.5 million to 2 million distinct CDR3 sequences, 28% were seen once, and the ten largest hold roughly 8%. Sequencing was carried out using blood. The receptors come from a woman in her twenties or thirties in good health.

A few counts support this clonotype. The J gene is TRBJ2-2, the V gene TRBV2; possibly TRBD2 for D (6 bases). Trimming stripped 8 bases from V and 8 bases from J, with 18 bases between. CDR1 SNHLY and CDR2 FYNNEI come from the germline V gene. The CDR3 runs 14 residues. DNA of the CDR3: TGTGCCAGCCGAGGACCCGCGGGGAGTGGGGAGCTGTTTTTT. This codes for CASRGPAGSGELFF.

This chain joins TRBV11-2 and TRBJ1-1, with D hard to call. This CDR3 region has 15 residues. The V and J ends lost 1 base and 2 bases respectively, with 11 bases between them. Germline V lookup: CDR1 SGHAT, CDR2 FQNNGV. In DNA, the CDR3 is TGTGCCAGCAGCTTAGCGCTTCTCGGTAACACTGAAGCTTTCTTT. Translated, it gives CASSLALLGNTEAFF. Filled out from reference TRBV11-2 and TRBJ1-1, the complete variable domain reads EAGVAQSPRYKIIEKRQSVAFWCNPISGHATLYWYQQILGQGPKLLIQFQNNGVVDDSQLPKDRFSAERLKGVDSTLKIQPAKLEDSAVYLCASSLALLGNTEAFFGQGTRLTVV.

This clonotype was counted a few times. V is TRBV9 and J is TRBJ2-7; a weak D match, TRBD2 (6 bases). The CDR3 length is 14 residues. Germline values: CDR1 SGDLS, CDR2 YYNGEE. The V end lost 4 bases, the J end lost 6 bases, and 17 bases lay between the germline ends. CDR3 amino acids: CASSLEGFLSEQYF. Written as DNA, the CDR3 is TGTGCCAGCAGCTTGGAGGGCTTCTTAAGCGAGCAGTACTTC.

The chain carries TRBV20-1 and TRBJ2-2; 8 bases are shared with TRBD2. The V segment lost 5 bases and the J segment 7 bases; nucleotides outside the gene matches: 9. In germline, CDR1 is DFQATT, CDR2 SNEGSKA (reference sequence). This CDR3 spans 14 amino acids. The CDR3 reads CSAFAGGRNGELFF. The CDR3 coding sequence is TGCAGTGCTTTCGCGGGGGGCCGTAACGGGGAGCTGTTTTTT.